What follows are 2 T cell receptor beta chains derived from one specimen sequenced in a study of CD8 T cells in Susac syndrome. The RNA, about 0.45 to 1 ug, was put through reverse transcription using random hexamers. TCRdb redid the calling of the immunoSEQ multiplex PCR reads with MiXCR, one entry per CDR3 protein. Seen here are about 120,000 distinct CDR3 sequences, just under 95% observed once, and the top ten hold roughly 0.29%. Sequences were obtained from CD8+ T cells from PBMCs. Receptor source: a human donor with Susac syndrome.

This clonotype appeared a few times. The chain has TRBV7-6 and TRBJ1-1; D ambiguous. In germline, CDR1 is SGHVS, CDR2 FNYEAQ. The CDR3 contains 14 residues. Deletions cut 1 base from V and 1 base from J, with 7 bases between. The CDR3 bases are TGTGCCAGCAGCTTAGAGGCAGGGAACACTGAAGCTTTCTTT. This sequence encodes CASSLEAGNTEAFF.

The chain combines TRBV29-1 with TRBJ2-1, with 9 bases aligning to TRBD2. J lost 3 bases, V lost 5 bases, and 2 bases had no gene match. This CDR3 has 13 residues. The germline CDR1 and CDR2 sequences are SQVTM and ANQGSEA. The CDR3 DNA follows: TGCAGCGTTCGTAGCGGGGGCTACAATGAGCAGTTCTTC. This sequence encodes CSVRSGGYNEQFF.